This T cell receptor (beta chain) originates from a study of beta chain features in type 1 diabetes. Study-level information: All samples yielded roughly 100,000,000 examined sorted cells. General observations from the study: Patients with Type 1 diabetes showed moderately but significantly shorter TCRB CDR3s in all four CD4+ subsets. Insertions at VDJ junctions were less frequent in type 1 diabetes patients. These patients also deleted more nucleotides at the same junctions. Within the patient group, naive, central memory and Treg TCRB repertoires appeared more similar to each other than within healthy donors.

Reverse transcribing all isolated RNA meant expressed TCRB transcripts were sequenced. Assay used: immunoSEQ multiplex PCR; TCRdb lists only in-frame clones, some missing. This sample has a few hundred thousand clones; more than 11% occur once, and the top ten carry about 0.019%. This clone has more than one count but fewer than ten. Antigen specificity is unknown. In germline, CDR1 is SGDLS, CDR2 YYNGEE. CDR3 length: 14 residues. Trimming cost V 4 bases and J 5 bases, with 15 bases left between them. Sort purity for all populations was recorded as exceeding 98%. The receptor comes from a young man with type 1 diabetes. The sequenced material came from naive CD4+ T cells from blood. The V gene is TRBV9, the J gene TRBJ1-2; tentative D call: TRBD1 (5 bases). The CDR3 spells CASSPTGEPYGYTF. The CDR3 DNA is TGTGCCAGCAGCCCTACGGGGGAACCGTATGGCTACACCTTC.